This T cell receptor beta chain was identified in a study of T cells after yellow fever vaccination. Findings and limits, study-wide: In post-booster samples, most primary-vaccination clones reappeared (approximately 95% CD4, approximately 91% CD8). Highly abundant clonotypes carried over from the bulk population could end up in FACS-sorted repertoires as contaminants.

This clonotype showed up just a few times. Its antigen is unidentified. TCR cDNA, made by 5'RACE template switching, carried an added universal primer site and UMIs. One entry per CDR3 protein results from TCRdb running MiXCR on the 5' RACE reads. The sample lists about 310,000 distinct CDR3 sequences; roughly 4% were seen once. The sample was PBMCs, taken on the day of the yellow fever booster vaccination. The TCR sequence derives from a man aged 18 to 30 who received the YFV17D yellow fever vaccine.

Here the CDR3 DNA reads TGTGCCAGCAGTACCACAGGTGAAGCTTTCTTT. Translating gives CASSTTGEAFF. This chain links TRBV6-5 with TRBJ1-1, with a tentative D call TRBD1 (5 bases). This CDR3 has 11 residues. V was pared by 5 bases and J by 7 bases, with 8 bases between. The germline V gene has CDR1 MNHEY and CDR2 SVGAGI.